The clone carrying this T cell receptor beta chain turned up a few times. Its antigen is unknown. V lost 3 bases and J 5 bases, leaving 18 bases between the germline ends. Per the germline V gene, CDR1 is SQVTM and CDR2 is ANQGSEA. The CDR3 spans 15 residues. The data originate from a study of response to subunit inactivated influenza vaccine. One entry per CDR3 protein, called by TCRdb with MiXCR from the RT-PCR reads. The data show over 750,000 distinct CDR3 sequences, with about 20% seen just once and 10% held by the top ten. Study results and limitations: After each seasonal influenza vaccination, few new T cells are recruited, the authors suggested.

This sequence joins TRBV29-1 and TRBJ2-3; weak D call: TRBD2 (7 bases). The source is a man between 45 and 60 years old who received an inactivated influenza vaccine. The sample here was PBMCs from blood, taken less than 6 days after vaccination. CDR3 sequence: CSVDVAGAPQDTQYF. CDR3 nucleotide sequence: TGCAGCGTTGACGTGGCGGGGGCCCCGCAAGATACGCAGTATTTT.